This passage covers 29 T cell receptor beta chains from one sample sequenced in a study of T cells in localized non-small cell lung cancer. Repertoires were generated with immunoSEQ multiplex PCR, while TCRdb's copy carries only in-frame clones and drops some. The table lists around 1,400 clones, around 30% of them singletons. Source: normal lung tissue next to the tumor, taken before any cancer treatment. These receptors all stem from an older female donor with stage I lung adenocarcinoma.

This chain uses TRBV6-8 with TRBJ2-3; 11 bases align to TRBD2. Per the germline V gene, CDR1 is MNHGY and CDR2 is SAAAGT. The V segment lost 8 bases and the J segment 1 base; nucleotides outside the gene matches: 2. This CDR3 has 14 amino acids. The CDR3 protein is CASRSGGGTDTQYF. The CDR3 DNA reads TGTGCCAGCCGTAGCGGGGGGGGCACAGATACGCAGTATTTT.

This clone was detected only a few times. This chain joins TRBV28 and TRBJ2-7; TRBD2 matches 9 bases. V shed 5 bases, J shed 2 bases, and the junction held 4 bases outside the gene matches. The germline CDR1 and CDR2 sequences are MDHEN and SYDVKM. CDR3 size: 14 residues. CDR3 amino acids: CASSKLAGTYEQYV. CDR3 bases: TGTGCCAGCAGTAAGCTAGCGGGGACCTACGAGCAGTACGTC.

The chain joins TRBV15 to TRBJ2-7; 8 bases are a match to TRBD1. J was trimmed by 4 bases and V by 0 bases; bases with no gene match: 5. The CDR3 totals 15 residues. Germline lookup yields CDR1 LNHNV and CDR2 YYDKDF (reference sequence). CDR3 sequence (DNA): TGTGCCACCAGCAGAGACCATGGACAGGGTTACGAGCAGTACGTC. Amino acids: CATSRDHGQGYEQYV.

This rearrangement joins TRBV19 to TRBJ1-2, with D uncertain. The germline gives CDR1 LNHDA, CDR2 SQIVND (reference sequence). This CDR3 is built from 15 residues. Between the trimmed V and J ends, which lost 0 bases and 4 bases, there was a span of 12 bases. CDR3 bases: TGTGCCAGTAGTATAGATCTCATGTCGACCTATGGCTACACCTTC. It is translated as CASSIDLMSTYGYTF. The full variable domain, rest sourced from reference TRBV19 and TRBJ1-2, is DGGITQSPKYLFRKEGQNVTLSCEQNLNHDAMYWYRQDPGQGLRLIYYSQIVNDFQKGDIAEGYSVSREKKESFPLTVTSAQKNPTAFYLCASSIDLMSTYGYTFGSGTRLTVV.

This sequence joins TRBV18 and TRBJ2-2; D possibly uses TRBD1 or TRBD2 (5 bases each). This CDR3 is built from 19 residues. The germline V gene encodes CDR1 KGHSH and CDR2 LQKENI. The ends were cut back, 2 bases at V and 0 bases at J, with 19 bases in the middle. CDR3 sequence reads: CASSPTPLLGTANTGELFF. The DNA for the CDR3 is TGTGCCAGCTCACCAACCCCTCTCCTAGGGACCGCGAACACCGGGGAGCTGTTTTTT.

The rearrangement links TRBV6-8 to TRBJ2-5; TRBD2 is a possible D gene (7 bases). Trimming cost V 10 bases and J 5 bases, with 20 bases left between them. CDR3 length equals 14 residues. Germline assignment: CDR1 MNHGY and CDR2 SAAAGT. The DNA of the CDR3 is TGTGCCACCCGGGGGCAGCGGGGAGCCGAGACCCAGTACTTC. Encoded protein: CATRGQRGAETQYF.

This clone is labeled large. In nucleotides, the CDR3 is TGTGGCTCACAGGGGGAAAGCACCGGGGAGCTGTTTTTT. The encoded protein is CGSQGESTGELFF. This sequence joins TRBV6-8 and TRBJ2-2, with TRBD1 matching 8 bases. Germline CDR1 is MNHGY and CDR2 is SAAAGT. The CDR3 loop spans 13 amino acids.

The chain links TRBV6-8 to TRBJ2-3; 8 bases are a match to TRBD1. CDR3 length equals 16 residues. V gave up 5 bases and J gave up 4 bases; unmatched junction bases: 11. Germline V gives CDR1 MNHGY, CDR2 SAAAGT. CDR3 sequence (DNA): TGTGCCAGCAGTGACATCTCAGGGGGCTTGGCAGATACGCAGTATTTT. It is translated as CASSDISGGLADTQYF.

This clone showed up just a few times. The CDR3, as DNA: TGTGCCAGCAGCTTTTTGTCAGGGACTAATGAAAAACTGTTTTTT. Translating gives CASSFLSGTNEKLFF. The chain links TRBV11-3 to TRBJ1-4; a possible D gene is TRBD1 (5 bases). The CDR3 length is 15 residues. CDR1 SGHNT and CDR2 YENEEA come from the germline V gene. V was shortened by 3 bases and J by 2 bases, with 10 bases between the two germline ends.

The CDR3 reads CASTTRTVFSGNTIYF. The CDR3 DNA follows: TGTGCCAGCACCACGAGGACCGTTTTCTCTGGAAACACCATATATTTT. V gene TRBV28 combines with J gene TRBJ1-3; D is undetermined. This CDR3 is built from 16 residues. Trimming removed 7 bases at V and 0 bases at J, with 16 bases between. Germline CDR1 reads MDHEN; CDR2 reads SYDVKM. The full variable domain, completed using reference TRBV28 and TRBJ1-3, is DVKVTQSSRYLVKRTGEKVFLECVQDMDHENMFWYRQDPGLGLRLIYFSYDVKMKEKGDIPEGYSVSREKKERFSLILESASTNQTSMYLCASTTRTVFSGNTIYFGEGSWLTVV.

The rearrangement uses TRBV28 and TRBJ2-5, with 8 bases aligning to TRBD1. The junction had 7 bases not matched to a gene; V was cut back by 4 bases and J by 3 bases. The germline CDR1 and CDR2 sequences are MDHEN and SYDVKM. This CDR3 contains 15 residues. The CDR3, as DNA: TGTGCCAGCAGTTCATCAGGACAGGGAAAAGAGACCCAGTACTTC. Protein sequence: CASSSSGQGKETQYF. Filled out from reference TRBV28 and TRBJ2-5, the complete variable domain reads DVKVTQSSRYLVKRTGEKVFLECVQDMDHENMFWYRQDPGLGLRLIYFSYDVKMKEKGDIPEGYSVSREKKERFSLILESASTNQTSMYLCASSSSGQGKETQYFGPGTRLLVL.

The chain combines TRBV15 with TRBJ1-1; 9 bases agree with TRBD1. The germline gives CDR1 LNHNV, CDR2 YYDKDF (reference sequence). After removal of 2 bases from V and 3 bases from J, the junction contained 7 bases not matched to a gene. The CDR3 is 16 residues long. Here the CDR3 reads CATSRLSQGADTEAFF. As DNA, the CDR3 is TGTGCCACCAGCAGACTTTCACAGGGGGCTGACACTGAAGCTTTCTTT.

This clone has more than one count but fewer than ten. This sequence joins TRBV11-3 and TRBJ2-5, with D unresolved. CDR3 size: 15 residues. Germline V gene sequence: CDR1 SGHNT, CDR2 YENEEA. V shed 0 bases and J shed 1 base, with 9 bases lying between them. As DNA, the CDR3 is TGTGCCAGCAGCTTAGATGGGGTAGGCCAAGAGACCCAGTACTTC. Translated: CASSLDGVGQETQYF.

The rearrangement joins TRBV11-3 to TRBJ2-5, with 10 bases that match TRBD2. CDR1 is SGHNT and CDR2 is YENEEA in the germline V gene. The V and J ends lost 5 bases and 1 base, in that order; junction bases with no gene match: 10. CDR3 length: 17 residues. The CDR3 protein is CASSPRGASGGQETQYF. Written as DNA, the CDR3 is TGTGCCAGCAGCCCACGTGGGGCTAGCGGGGGCCAAGAGACCCAGTACTTC.

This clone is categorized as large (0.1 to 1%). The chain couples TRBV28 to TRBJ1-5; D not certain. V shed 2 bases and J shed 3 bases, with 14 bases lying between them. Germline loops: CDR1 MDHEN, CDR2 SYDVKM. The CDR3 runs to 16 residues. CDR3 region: CASSLPDVRINQPQHF. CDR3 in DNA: TGTGCCAGCAGTTTACCGGACGTACGGATCAATCAGCCCCAGCATTTT.

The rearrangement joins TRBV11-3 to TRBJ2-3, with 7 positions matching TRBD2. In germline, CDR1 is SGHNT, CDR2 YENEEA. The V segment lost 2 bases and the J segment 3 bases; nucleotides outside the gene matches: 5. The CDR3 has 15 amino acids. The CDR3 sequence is CASSLFGAGTDTQYF. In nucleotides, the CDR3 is TGTGCCAGCAGCTTATTCGGAGCGGGAACAGATACGCAGTATTTT.

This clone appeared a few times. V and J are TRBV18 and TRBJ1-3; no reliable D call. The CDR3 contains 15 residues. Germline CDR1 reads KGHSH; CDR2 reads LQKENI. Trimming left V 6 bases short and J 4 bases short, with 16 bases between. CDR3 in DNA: TGTGCCAGCTCCCCGGACCTGGCCGGCGGAAACACCATATATTTT. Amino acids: CASSPDLAGGNTIYF.

CDR3 in amino acids: CSVGARTDTQYF. The CDR3 DNA is TGCAGCGTTGGGGCTAGGACAGATACGCAGTATTTT. The genes are TRBV29-1 and TRBJ2-3; D unresolved. V gave up 4 bases and J gave up 3 bases, with 8 bases separating them. Germline values: CDR1 SQVTM, CDR2 ANQGSEA. CDR3 length: 12 amino acids.

CDR3 sequence: CATSRDMAKNTEAFF. The DNA of the CDR3 is TGTGCCACCAGCAGAGATATGGCTAAGAACACTGAAGCTTTCTTT. The rearrangement links TRBV15 to TRBJ1-1, with D uncertain. Deletions cut 0 bases from V and 1 base from J, with 9 bases between. CDR1 LNHNV and CDR2 YYDKDF come from the germline V gene (reference sequence). This CDR3 contains 15 residues.

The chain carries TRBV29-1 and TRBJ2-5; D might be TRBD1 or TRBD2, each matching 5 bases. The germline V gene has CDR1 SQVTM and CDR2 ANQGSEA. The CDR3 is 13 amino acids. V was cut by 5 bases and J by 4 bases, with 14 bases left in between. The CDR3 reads CSVRGDARETQYF. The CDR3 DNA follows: TGCAGCGTTCGTGGGGACGCGAGAGAGACCCAGTACTTC.

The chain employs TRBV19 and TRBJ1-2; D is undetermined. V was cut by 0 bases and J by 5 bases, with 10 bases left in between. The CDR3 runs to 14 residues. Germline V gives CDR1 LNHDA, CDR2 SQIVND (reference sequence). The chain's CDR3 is CASSIDSDGYGYTF. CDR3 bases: TGTGCCAGTAGTATAGATTCCGACGGGTATGGCTACACCTTC.

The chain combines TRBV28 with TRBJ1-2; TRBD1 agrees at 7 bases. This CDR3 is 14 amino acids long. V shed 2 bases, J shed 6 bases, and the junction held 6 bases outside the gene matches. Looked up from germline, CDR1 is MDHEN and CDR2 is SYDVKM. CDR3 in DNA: TGTGCCAGCAGTTTAGGGGAGGGGGCGAATGGCTACACCTTC. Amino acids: CASSLGEGANGYTF.

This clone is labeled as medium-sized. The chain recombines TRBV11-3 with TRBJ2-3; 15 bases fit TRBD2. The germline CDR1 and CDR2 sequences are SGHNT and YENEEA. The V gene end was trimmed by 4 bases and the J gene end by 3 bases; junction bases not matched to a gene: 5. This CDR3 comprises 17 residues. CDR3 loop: CASSSGLAGGTTDTQYF. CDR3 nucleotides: TGTGCCAGCAGCTCCGGACTAGCGGGGGGGACGACAGATACGCAGTATTTT.

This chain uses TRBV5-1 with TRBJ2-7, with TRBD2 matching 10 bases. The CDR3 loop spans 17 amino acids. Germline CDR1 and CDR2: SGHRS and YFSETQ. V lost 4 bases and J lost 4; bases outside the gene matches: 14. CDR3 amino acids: CASSPGLAGDFEYEQYF. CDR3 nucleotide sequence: TGCGCCAGCAGCCCTGGGCTAGCGGGGGACTTCGAGTACGAGCAGTACTTC.

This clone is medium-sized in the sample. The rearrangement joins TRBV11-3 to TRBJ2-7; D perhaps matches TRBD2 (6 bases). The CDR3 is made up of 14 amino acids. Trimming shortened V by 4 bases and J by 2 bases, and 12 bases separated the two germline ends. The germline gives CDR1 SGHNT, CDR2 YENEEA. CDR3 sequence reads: CASSSGLIPYEQYV. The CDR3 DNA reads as TGTGCCAGCAGCTCCGGACTAATCCCCTACGAGCAGTACGTC.

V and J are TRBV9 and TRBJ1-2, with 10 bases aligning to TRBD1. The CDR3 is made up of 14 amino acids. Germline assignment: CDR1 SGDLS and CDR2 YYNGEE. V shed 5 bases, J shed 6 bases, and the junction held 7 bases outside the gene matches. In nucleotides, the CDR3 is TGTGCCAGCAGTGGGGACAGGGGCTTTAATGGCTACACCTTC. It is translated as CASSGDRGFNGYTF.

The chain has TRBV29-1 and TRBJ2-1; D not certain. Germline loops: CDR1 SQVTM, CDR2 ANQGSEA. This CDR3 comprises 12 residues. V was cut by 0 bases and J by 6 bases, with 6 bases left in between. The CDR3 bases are TGCAGCGTTGAAGACGGCGCCAATGAGCAGTTCTTC. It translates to CSVEDGANEQFF.

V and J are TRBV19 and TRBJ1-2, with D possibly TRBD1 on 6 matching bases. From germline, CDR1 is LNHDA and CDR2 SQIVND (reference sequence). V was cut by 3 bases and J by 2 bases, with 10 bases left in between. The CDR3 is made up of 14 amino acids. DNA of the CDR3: TGTGCCAGTAGTATCGGGGGGCGGAACTATGGCTACACCTTC. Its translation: CASSIGGRNYGYTF.

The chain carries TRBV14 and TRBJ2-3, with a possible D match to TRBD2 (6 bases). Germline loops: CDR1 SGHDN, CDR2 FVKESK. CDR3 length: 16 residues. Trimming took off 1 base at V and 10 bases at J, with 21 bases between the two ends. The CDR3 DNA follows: TGTGCCAGCAGCCAAGCTCCGGTGGGCGCGGGGTACGCGCAGTATTTT. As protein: CASSQAPVGAGYAQYF.